This T cell receptor beta chain was identified during a study of CD8 T cells in Susac syndrome. Random hexamers were used to reverse transcribe the RNA input (about 0.5 to 1 ug). TCRdb ran MiXCR on the immunoSEQ multiplex PCR reads and lists one entry per CDR3 protein. The sample holds a few hundred thousand distinct CDR3 sequences, approximately 81% seen once. Germline V gene data show CDR1 as SNHLY and CDR2 as FYNNEI. The ends were cut back, 3 bases at V and 0 bases at J, with 9 bases in the middle. This CDR3 comprises 15 residues. With regard to this clonotype: The target antigen is unknown.

Negative isolation yielded the CD8+ and CD4+ T cells, while FACS enriched the TEMRA cells. Overall study results and limits: A relatively small number of individuals underwent TCR sequencing and HLA analysis.

This TCR was sampled from a human donor with multiple sclerosis. The chain links TRBV2 to TRBJ1-5, with D perhaps matching TRBD1 (6 bases). Sequenced material: CD8+ T cells from PBMCs. The CDR3 coding sequence is TGTGCCAGCAGTGAGGACAGCTATAGCAATCAGCCCCAGCATTTT. It encodes CASSEDSYSNQPQHF.